Included here is one T cell receptor beta chain sequence, with context. With survey level as its setting, the immunoSEQ assay was v3.0. Using immunoSEQ multiplex PCR, the repertoire was profiled, and TCRdb retains in-frame clones only, with some absent. The profile shows some 20,000 clones, about four fifths of them singletons. The data belong to a study of long-term antiretroviral therapy in people with HIV. Germline lookup yields CDR1 LNHDA and CDR2 SQIVND (reference sequence). Trimming shortened V by 0 bases and J by 10 bases, and 12 bases separated the two germline ends. This CDR3 is built from 13 residues.

The input for sequencing was unsorted PBMCs, taken 0.9 years after starting antiretroviral therapy. This receptor was taken from a man between 18 and 35 years old with HIV. The chain recombines TRBV19 with TRBJ1-1; possibly TRBD1 for D (6 bases). CDR3 DNA sequence: TGTGCCAGTAGTATAGACCGGACAGTTCGAGCTTTCTTT. Translated: CASSIDRTVRAFF.